Sequencing of this TCR beta chain was carried out in a study of CD8 T cells in Susac syndrome (dated by TCRdb to between 2017 and 2020). A note on the overall study: Of the Susac syndrome patients who were sequenced, roughly eight were in clinical remission while about six had clinically active disease. At the time of blood withdrawal, Susac syndrome patients were either therapy-naive, taking corticosteroids (with some also receiving IVIg), or on IVIg alone. Whether CD8+ T cell activation and differentiation in Susac syndrome was antigen driven was tested using repertoire sequencing. The paper as a whole reports these results and caveats: The study acknowledged that relatively few individuals were included in the TCR sequencing and HLA analysis. No clonal expansion was detected in the CD4+ T cell repertoire of Susac syndrome patients.

RNA was extracted with the RNeasy kit and about 0.5 to 1 ug was reverse transcribed using random hexamers. The immunoSEQ multiplex PCR assay, covering 54 Vbeta and 13 Jbeta segments, was used to amplify TCR beta CDR3 regions. To correct PCR amplification bias, a synthetic template baseline was used for both primer optimization and computational correction. The authors' analysis ran thus. Reads were annotated to V, D and J genes per IMGT and analyzed with immunoSEQ Analyzer, keeping only productive sequences. To calculate clonality, Shannon entropy was normalized by log2 of the number of productive unique sequences and then subtracted from one. For each patient and control, public and private clones were evaluated within the 100 most prevalent clones. Susac-specific clones were defined as absent from healthy and MS cohorts, some 1,000 published viral clones and other ImmuneACCESS disease sequences. In-frame beta chains were kept once TCRdb had trimmed the public reads at Q25 with fastp and called clones with MiXCR. Merged by CDR3 protein, the rows form single entries marked with the most common genes and DNA. The V and J calls come from TCRdb's annotation, not from the publication. This sample holds roughly 180,000 distinct CDR3 sequences; about 93% were observed only once. 0.09% to 0.1% of the sample comes from the top ten.

Peripheral blood CD8+ and CD4+ T cells from healthy donors, Susac syndrome patients and multiple sclerosis patients were profiled by high-throughput TCR beta sequencing. Susac syndrome patients met recently defined diagnostic criteria for definite or probable disease. Bulk CD8+ and CD4+ T cells were purified by magnetic negative isolation, whereas CD8+ TEMRA cells were enriched by FACS. Blood was drawn into EDTA tubes, processed within 24 hours, and PBMCs were isolated by density gradient centrifugation. PBMCs intended for TCR sequencing were frozen in liquid nitrogen and were later thawed in a 37 degrees C water bath. A purity of at least 90% was achieved for sorted or isolated CD4+, CD8+ and CD8+ TEMRA cells. The trim is 6 bases for V and 6 bases for J, with a gap of 9 bases between the germline ends. Taken from cysteine to phenylalanine, the CDR3 has 12 residues. The sequence is cut down to CDR3 DNA, 36 bases in frame from base 1. The germline V gene (reference sequence) sets CDR1 to SEHNR and CDR2 to FQNEAQ.

As concerns this clonotype: The antigen it recognizes is unknown. Base qualities are missing; no much larger clone stands one base away.

The sample comprised CD4+ T cells from PBMCs. The V gene is TRBV7-9 and the J gene is TRBJ2-1; the D gene may be TRBD1 or TRBD2, since each aligns over 5 bases. The sequence came from a human donor with Susac syndrome. The DNA sequence is as follows: TGTGCCAGCAGGGGGGAGAGCAATGAGCAGTTCTTC. It specifies CASRGESNEQFF.